The rows below give T cell receptor beta chains drawn from one sample of a study of blood T cell repertoires in COVID-19. The protocol was immunoSEQ multiplex PCR, while the TCRdb copy is restricted to in-frame clones and leaves out a portion. The sample shows some 120,000 clones, more than 65% of them seen only once. The sample taken for sequencing was peripheral blood. The receptors come from a human donor in a cohort sampled during active COVID-19. The CDR3 runs from the conserved cysteine through the conserved F or W. The order of the fields is clone size, D gene, J gene, V gene, CDR3 protein, CDR3 DNA. A D gene is named only where the DNA matches it firmly. For some rows the clone size is stated as once, few or many, or as a class when expanded; others skip it.

-	-	TRBJ2-7	TRBV19	CASSIRGGRSYEQYF	TGTGCCAGTAGTATAAGGGGGGGGCGCAGCTACGAGCAGTACTTC
once	TRBD2	TRBJ2-3	TRBV7-7	CASSILAGTDTQYF	TGTGCTAGCAGCATACTAGCGGGGACAGATACGCAGTATTTT
-	TRBD1	TRBJ2-3	TRBV10-3	CAISELDRDRLTDTQYF	TGTGCCATCAGTGAACTAGACCGGGACAGACTCACAGATACGCAGTATTTT
-	TRBD2	TRBJ2-3	TRBV7-3	CASSLGLAGVDTQYF	TGTGCCAGCAGCCTCGGACTAGCGGGAGTAGATACGCAGTATTTT
-	TRBD1	TRBJ2-1	TRBV24-1	CATSDPRTGSDEQFF	TGTGCCACCAGTGATCCAAGGACAGGGTCCGATGAGCAGTTCTTC
-	-	TRBJ1-6	TRBV19	CASSATTLTGSPLHF	TGTGCCAGTAGCGCGACGACTTTGACCGGTTCACCCCTCCACTTT
-	TRBD2	TRBJ2-5	TRBV28	CASSLGTKEETQYF	TGTGCCAGCAGTTTAGGGACTAAGGAAGAGACCCAGTACTTC
-	TRBD2	TRBJ2-1	TRBV6-5	CASRHSRGNEQFF	TGTGCCAGTAGACACTCGCGGGGGAATGAGCAGTTCTTC
once	TRBD1	TRBJ2-3	TRBV5-6	CASSPPPGQADISTDTQYF	TGTGCCAGCAGCCCCCCACCGGGACAGGCAGATATTAGCACAGATACGCAGTATTTT
-	-	TRBJ1-2	TRBV2	CASSDRGYGYTF	TGTGCCAGCAGTGATCGGGGCTATGGCTACACCTTC
-	-	TRBJ2-5	TRBV5-1	CASSAGGGGQETQYF	TGCGCCAGCAGCGCCGGAGGGGGCGGCCAAGAGACCCAGTACTTC
-	TRBD1	TRBJ2-1	TRBV7-2	CASSLPGGGSYNEQFF	TGTGCCAGCAGCTTACCAGGGGGCGGGTCCTACAATGAGCAGTTCTTC
-	-	TRBJ1-6	TRBV7-2	CASSLSPGGINSPLHF	TGTGCCAGCAGCTTAAGTCCGGGGGGGATAAATTCACCCCTCCACTTT
-	TRBD2	TRBJ2-1	TRBV12-3/TRBV12-4	CASSQGTSGRGVF	TGTGCCAGCAGTCAAGGGACTAGCGGGAGAGGGGTCTTC
-	TRBD1	TRBJ2-1	TRBV27	CASTRQGAFYEQFF	TGTGCCAGCACTAGACAGGGGGCATTCTATGAGCAGTTCTTC
-	TRBD2	TRBJ2-1	TRBV7-8	CASSLGYAGGRYNEQFF	TGTGCCAGCAGCTTAGGGTATGCGGGGGGGCGTTACAATGAGCAGTTCTTC
-	-	TRBJ2-3	TRBV28	CASSRAVLGADTQYF	TGTGCCAGCAGCCGTGCGGTCCTAGGCGCAGATACGCAGTATTTT
-	-	TRBJ1-1	TRBV28	CASIRQMNTEAFF	TGTGCCAGCATTAGACAGATGAACACTGAAGCTTTCTTT
-	-	TRBJ1-6	TRBV30	CAGMQTSFSYNSPLHF	TGTGCCGGAATGCAGACATCGTTCTCCTATAATTCACCCCTCCACTTT
-	-	TRBJ2-3	TRBV27	CASSSLERLSTDTQYF	TGTGCCAGCAGTTCGCTTGAGAGACTCAGCACAGATACGCAGTATTTT
few	TRBD1	TRBJ2-1	TRBV2	CASSQDRGSYNEQFF	TGTGCCAGCAGCCAAGACAGGGGCTCATACAATGAGCAGTTCTTC
-	TRBD1	TRBJ1-6	TRBV18	CASSPGQRDNSPLHF	TGTGCCAGCTCACCGGGACAGAGAGATAATTCACCCCTCCACTTT
-	TRBD1	TRBJ2-7	TRBV19	CASSIGGKTGDEQYF	TGTGCCAGTAGTATAGGGGGCAAGACAGGGGACGAGCAGTACTTC
-	TRBD2	TRBJ2-1	TRBV7-2	CASSFSGGRTYNEQFF	TGTGCCAGCAGCTTCTCGGGGGGGAGAACCTACAATGAGCAGTTCTTC
few	TRBD1	TRBJ1-5	TRBV29-1	CSVADRAGQPQHF	TGCAGCGTTGCTGACAGGGCGGGCCAGCCCCAGCATTTT
-	TRBD1	TRBJ1-5	TRBV4-1	CASSRNPGQVNQPQHF	TGCGCCAGCAGCCGAAATCCGGGACAGGTGAATCAGCCCCAGCATTTT
-	TRBD1	TRBJ1-3	TRBV28	CASSLRPGGPGNTIYF	TGTGCCAGCAGTTTGAGGCCAGGGGGCCCTGGAAACACCATATATTTT
few	-	TRBJ1-5	TRBV21-1	CASSKIPRGQPQHF	TGTGCCAGCAGCAAAATACCACGGGGTCAGCCCCAGCATTTT
-	-	TRBJ1-2	TRBV11-2	CASSSRGTGFAGFGYTF	TGTGCCAGCAGCTCGAGAGGGACGGGGTTTGCGGGGTTTGGCTACACCTTC
-	TRBD1	TRBJ2-3	TRBV5-6	CASSSGTGTDTQYF	TGTGCCAGCAGCTCAGGGACAGGCACAGATACGCAGTATTTT
-	-	TRBJ1-1	TRBV6-5	CASSYGQGLTEAFF	TGTGCCAGCAGTTATGGGCAGGGCTTGACTGAAGCTTTCTTT
-	-	TRBJ1-6	TRBV27	CASSLWQGKDNSPLHF	TGTGCCAGCAGTTTATGGCAGGGGAAGGATAATTCACCCCTCCACTTT
-	-	TRBJ2-3	TRBV28	CASKTPGRGADTQYF	TGTGCCTCTAAAACGCCCGGCAGGGGGGCAGATACGCAGTATTTT
-	TRBD1	TRBJ2-3	TRBV5-1	CASIRGSGEADTQYF	TGCGCCAGCATCAGGGGGTCGGGTGAGGCAGATACGCAGTATTTT
-	-	TRBJ1-6	TRBV4-3	CASSEETAYNSPLHF	TGCGCCAGCAGCGAGGAGACAGCATATAATTCACCCCTCCACTTT
-	-	TRBJ2-7	TRBV3-1/TRBV3-2	CASSHPYSFPRYEQYF	TGTGCCAGCAGCCACCCCTATTCATTCCCCCGATACGAGCAGTACTTC
-	-	TRBJ2-3	TRBV18	CASSQGVGTDTQYF	TGTGCCAGCTCACAAGGGGTTGGAACAGATACGCAGTATTTT
-	-	TRBJ1-2	TRBV5-1	CASSGSGVANYGYTF	TGCGCCAGCAGCGGCTCAGGGGTAGCTAACTATGGCTACACCTTC
-	TRBD1	TRBJ2-2	TRBV2	CASRGTGRGTGELFF	TGTGCCAGCAGGGGGACAGGGAGGGGCACCGGGGAGCTGTTTTTT
-	-	TRBJ1-3	TRBV9	CASSPTTTTYGNTIYF	TGTGCCAGCAGCCCGACGACAACGACATATGGAAACACCATATATTTT
-	-	TRBJ2-7	TRBV7-9	CASSLRGGIGGRGEEQYF	TGTGCCAGCAGCTTAAGGGGAGGGATAGGGGGGAGAGGTGAAGAGCAGTACTTC
-	TRBD2	TRBJ2-2	TRBV28	CASSLAGANTGELFF	TGTGCCAGCAGTTTAGCGGGAGCGAACACCGGGGAGCTGTTTTTT
-	-	TRBJ2-7	TRBV7-3	CASSRGREYEQYF	TGTGCCAGCAGCCGAGGACGGGAATACGAGCAGTACTTC
once	-	TRBJ1-1	TRBV5-4	CASSGGPINTEAFF	TGTGCCAGCAGCGGGGGCCCTATTAACACTGAAGCTTTCTTT
-	TRBD2	TRBJ2-1	TRBV5-1	CASSPRTSGTYNEQFF	TGCGCCAGCAGCCCACGGACTAGCGGAACCTACAATGAGCAGTTCTTC
-	TRBD2	TRBJ2-1	TRBV11-2	CASSLAGVKGSEQFF	TGTGCCAGCAGTTTAGCGGGAGTAAAAGGGAGTGAGCAGTTCTTC
-	TRBD1	TRBJ1-5	TRBV7-2	CASSLDRGSNQPQHF	TGTGCCAGCAGCTTGGACAGGGGTAGCAATCAGCCCCAGCATTTT
-	-	TRBJ2-2	TRBV19	CASSPRVFTGELFF	TGTGCCAGTAGTCCGCGGGTTTTCACCGGGGAGCTGTTTTTT
-	-	TRBJ2-3	TRBV24-1	CATSDAGRGTDTQYF	TGTGCCACCAGTGATGCCGGCAGGGGTACAGATACGCAGTATTTT